Following are 10 T cell receptor beta chains from one sample sequenced in a study of T cell repertoires in cytomegalovirus infection. No antigen is known for these receptors. From the reads, TCRdb called clonotypes with MiXCR, one entry per CDR3 protein. The top ten hold roughly an eighth of the sample, which has roughly 990,000 distinct CDR3 sequences, approximately 31% seen once. This specimen consisted of cultured CD8+ T cells from PBMCs, obtained from culture after CMV antigen stimulation. The receptors here all came from a human donor in good health (CMV status not recorded). Some clones in this sample may be carry-over from other donors' samples.

The chain joins TRBV4-2 to TRBJ2-2; 11 bases are shared with TRBD2. This CDR3 region has 18 residues. Losses at the gene ends were 4 bases for V and 7 bases for J; bases not matched to a gene: 14. Germline V lookup: CDR1 LGHNA, CDR2 YNFKEQ. The chain's CDR3 is CASSPLGASGGRGGELFF. DNA for the CDR3: TGTGCCAGCAGCCCCCTGGGGGCTAGCGGGGGGAGGGGCGGGGAGCTGTTTTTT.

The chain recombines TRBV7-4 with TRBJ1-4; D is possibly TRBD1 (5 bases). V lost 7 bases to trimming and J lost 3 bases, with 12 bases between them. The CDR3 has 14 residues. CDR1 SGHVT and CDR2 SQSDAQ come from the germline V gene. The CDR3 sequence is CASTGGGANEKLFF. CDR3 nucleotides: TGTGCCAGCACTGGTGGGGGAGCTAATGAAAAACTGTTTTTT.

The chain uses TRBV7-2 and TRBJ2-1; 7 bases are a match to TRBD2. V was pared by 5 bases and J by 3 bases, with 16 bases of the junction left unmatched. This CDR3 has 18 amino acids. Germline CDR1 reads SGHTA; CDR2 reads FQGNSA. The CDR3: CASSLTPVGLYVYNEQFF. DNA for the CDR3: TGTGCCAGCAGCCTGACCCCCGTGGGACTATACGTCTACAATGAGCAGTTCTTC. Full variable domain (remainder filled in from reference TRBV7-2 and TRBJ2-1): GAGVSQSPSNKVTEKGKDVELRCDPISGHTALYWYRQSLGQGLEFLIYFQGNSAPDKSGLPSDRFSAERTGGSVSTLTIQRTQQEDSAVYLCASSLTPVGLYVYNEQFFGPGTRLTVL.

In its sample, this clonotype was seen a few times. The CDR3 region is CASSLPGTSYNEQFF. The CDR3 DNA reads as TGTGCCAGCAGCTTGCCAGGGACATCCTACAATGAGCAGTTCTTC. The chain couples TRBV5-6 to TRBJ2-1, with D perhaps TRBD1 (6 bases). Germline CDR1 SGHDT, CDR2 YYEEEE. Trimming took 1 base from V and 1 from J, leaving 9 bases between them. The CDR3 contains 15 residues.

The table lists this clonotype with many counts. The rearrangement joins TRBV7-2 to TRBJ2-6; no definite D call. V lost 4 bases, J lost 0 bases, and 7 bases lay in between. The CDR3 has 15 amino acids. Germline CDR1 reads SGHTA; CDR2 reads FQGNSA. CDR3 residues: CASSSHLSGANVLTF. The CDR3 bases are TGTGCCAGCAGCTCTCACCTCTCTGGGGCCAACGTCCTGACTTTC.

Only a few counts were recorded for this clonotype. V gene TRBV6-6 combines with J gene TRBJ2-2, with 9 nucleotides matching TRBD2. The CDR3 is 18 amino acids. Germline V lookup: CDR1 MNHNY, CDR2 SVGAGI (reference sequence). The V segment lost 1 base and the J segment 0 bases; nucleotides outside the gene matches: 6. CDR3 amino acids: CASSYFRLADTNTGELFF. The DNA for the CDR3 is TGTGCCAGCAGTTACTTCAGACTAGCGGATACGAACACCGGGGAGCTGTTTTTT.

This clonotype was observed once. V and J are TRBV20-1 and TRBJ2-7; D may correspond to TRBD1 or TRBD2 (5 bases each). This CDR3 is built from 12 residues. Germline V gene data show CDR1 as DFQATT and CDR2 as SNEGSKA (reference sequence). Here the CDR3 reads CTGRDGAYEQYV. CDR3 in DNA: TGCACCGGACGGGACGGAGCCTACGAGCAGTACGTC.

A few counts support this clonotype. V gene TRBV7-8 combines with J gene TRBJ1-1; TRBD1 might be the D (6 bases). The germline V gene encodes CDR1 SGHVS and CDR2 FQNEAQ. This CDR3 region has 14 residues. V lost 6 bases and J 4 bases, leaving 15 bases between the germline ends. The CDR3 reads CASRPGGAGTEAFF. The CDR3 region has the DNA TGTGCCAGCAGACCGGGGGGGGCAGGCACTGAAGCTTTCTTT.

The sample holds a few counts of this clonotype. This sequence joins TRBV6-2 or TRBV6-3 and TRBJ2-7; D is tentatively TRBD1 or TRBD2 (5 bases each). Trimming removed 8 bases at V and 5 bases at J, with 19 bases between. There are 14 residues in the CDR3. Germline loops: CDR1 MNHEY, CDR2 SVGEGT. The CDR3: CASDSTGNLNEQYV. The CDR3 region has the DNA TGTGCCAGCGACAGTACGGGGAACTTGAACGAGCAGTACGTC.

The CDR3 protein is CASSVGTGGWETQYF. The DNA for the CDR3 is TGTGCCAGCAGCGTCGGGACAGGGGGTTGGGAGACCCAGTACTTC. The V call is TRBV27, the J call TRBJ2-5; 11 bases map to TRBD1. Germline CDR1 reads MNHEY; CDR2 reads SMNVEV (reference sequence). The CDR3 totals 15 residues. J gave up 5 bases and V 6 bases, and 8 bases lay outside the gene matches.